The 27 T cell receptor beta chains below come from one sample, sequenced in a study of human T cells and chemical hapten exposure. The sample's time point: patch test 3, about 24 weeks after DPC sensitization. Treatment in this sample: therapeutic diphenylcyclopropenone sensitization with weekly scalp DPC. The authors extracted total RNA from unfractionated whole blood. TCRdb processed the RACE reads anew with MiXCR; each CDR3 protein has one entry. The sample consists of tens of thousands of distinct CDR3 sequences, roughly 13% of them appearing once. Sequencing was performed on whole blood, taken in connection with sensitization to the hapten diphenylcyclopropenone (DPC). The origin of the receptors is a woman aged 40 to 50 with alopecia areata. Some clones in this sample may be carry-over from other donors' samples.

The table lists this clonotype with a few counts. This chain joins TRBV6-1 and TRBJ2-7, with a tentative D call TRBD1 (5 bases). Germline CDR1 and CDR2: MNHNS and SASEGT. CDR3 length: 14 amino acids. With 6 bases removed from V and 3 bases from J, the gap between germline ends came to 15 bases. As DNA, the CDR3 is TGTGCCAGCAGCCCGGCGGACAAGGACTACGAGCAGTACTTC. Its translation: CASSPADKDYEQYF.

This clonotype was seen more than once but under ten times. CDR3 DNA: TGTGCCAGCAGCTTAGTAGCGGCCCGATACACCGGGGAGCTGTTTTTT. The encoded protein is CASSLVAARYTGELFF. The chain combines TRBV11-1 with TRBJ2-2; a possible D gene is TRBD2 (6 bases). The germline V and J ends were trimmed by 1 base and 3 bases, with 12 bases remaining between them. The CDR3 runs 16 residues. Germline loops: CDR1 SGHAT, CDR2 FQDESV (reference sequence).

CDR3 nucleotides: TGCAGCCAGGTCCTAGCGGGAGGGCCGGGAGAGACCCAGTACTTC. It yields the protein CSQVLAGGPGETQYF. The chain combines TRBV29-1 with TRBJ2-5, with 12 bases fitting TRBD2. The CDR3 extends over 15 amino acids. Looked up from germline, CDR1 is SQVTM and CDR2 is ANQGSEA. V was pared by 8 bases and J by 4 bases, with 11 bases of the junction left unmatched.

This clonotype was detected only a few times. This chain joins TRBV3-1 and TRBJ1-1, with 7 bases fitting TRBD1. CDR1 and CDR2 (germline): LGHDT, YNNKEL (reference sequence). The CDR3 is 13 residues long. The junction had 12 bases not matched to a gene; V was cut back by 6 bases and J by 11 bases. CDR3 DNA: TGTGCCAGCAGTGCCGACAGGGCAGGTCCGGCTTTCTTT. Amino acids: CASSADRAGPAFF.

This clonotype was found many times. V and J are TRBV5-6 and TRBJ1-1; D gene unclear. CDR3 size: 12 residues. V was pared by 0 bases and J by 7 bases, with 7 bases between. Per germline, CDR1 SGHDT and CDR2 YYEEEE. CDR3 amino acids: CASSLGDNEAFF. CDR3 nucleotides: TGTGCCAGCAGCTTGGGAGACAATGAAGCTTTCTTT.

This clonotype was detected a few times. The gene calls are TRBV29-1 and TRBJ1-2, with D possibly being TRBD1 (5 bases). The CDR3 has 12 residues. Per germline, CDR1 SQVTM and CDR2 ANQGSEA. Trimming stripped 4 bases from V and 3 bases from J, with 9 bases between. CDR3 bases: TGCAGCGTTGGGGAAGGGGACTATGGCTACACCTTC. Residues: CSVGEGDYGYTF.

This chain uses TRBV5-1 with TRBJ2-2; D is unclear. There are 15 residues in the CDR3. The ends were cut back, 1 base at V and 1 base at J, with 8 bases in the middle. CDR1 and CDR2 (germline): SGHRS, YFSETQ. The CDR3 loop is CASSLSAKNTGELFF. DNA for the CDR3: TGCGCCAGCAGCTTGTCGGCTAAGAACACCGGGGAGCTGTTTTTT.

This clonotype was counted ten times or more. J is TRBJ2-3 and V is TRBV29-1, with D perhaps matching TRBD1 or TRBD2 (6 bases each). Trimming took off 6 bases at V and 3 bases at J, with 10 bases between the two ends. From germline, CDR1 is SQVTM and CDR2 ANQGSEA. The CDR3 has 12 amino acids. The CDR3 DNA reads TGCAGCGTAAGGGGGGAGACAGATACGCAGTATTTT. It encodes CSVRGETDTQYF.

The V and J genes are TRBV10-3 and TRBJ2-5, with 7 bases matching TRBD2. The CDR3 runs 13 residues. CDR1 ENHRY and CDR2 SYGVKD come from the germline V gene. The trim removed 5 bases at V and 3 bases at J, leaving 3 bases unmatched. The CDR3 bases are TGTGCCATCAGTTTGACTAGCAAAGAGACCCAGTACTTC. This sequence encodes CAISLTSKETQYF.

This clonotype was seen more than once but under ten times. This chain connects TRBV12-3 or TRBV12-4 to TRBJ1-2; D not certain. The germline V and J ends were trimmed by 4 bases and 9 bases, with 21 bases remaining between them. This CDR3 is built from 15 residues. CDR3: CASSSEGPAGGSYTF. CDR3 nucleotides: TGTGCCAGCAGTTCAGAGGGCCCTGCGGGCGGGAGCTACACCTTC.

The V gene is TRBV29-1, the J gene TRBJ2-3; 9 bases are shared with TRBD2. Per the germline V gene, CDR1 is SQVTM and CDR2 is ANQGSEA. This CDR3 region has 15 residues. V gave up 3 bases and J gave up 0 bases; unmatched junction bases: 4. CDR3 sequence (DNA): TGCAGCGTTGATGCCACTAGCGGGAGCACAGATACGCAGTATTTT. Translating it yields CSVDATSGSTDTQYF.

This clonotype was seen many times. This chain connects TRBV3-1 to TRBJ2-7; the D gene is possibly TRBD1 (5 bases). Germline CDR1 reads LGHDT; CDR2 reads YNNKEL (reference sequence). CDR3 length: 13 residues. Trimming left V 1 base short and J 2 bases short, with 6 bases between. The CDR3: CASSQAGTYEQYF. CDR3 DNA sequence: TGTGCCAGCAGCCAAGCAGGGACCTACGAGCAGTACTTC.

This clonotype was seen at least ten times. This chain connects TRBV25-1 to TRBJ1-6, with 8 bases that match TRBD1. The CDR3 sequence is 18 residues long. Germline V lookup: CDR1 MGHDK, CDR2 SYGVNS. V lost 6 bases to trimming and J lost 8 bases; unmatched junction nucleotides: 18. The CDR3 region has the DNA TGTGCCAGCAGCGCAGATGGTGGCAGGGGGCATGGTGATTCACCCCTCCACTTT. It translates to CASSADGGRGHGDSPLHF.

The rearrangement links TRBV11-3 to TRBJ2-4, with 8 bases matching TRBD2. Germline CDR1 SGHNT, CDR2 YENEEA. Unmatched junction bases numbered 9, after V lost 3 bases and J lost 8 bases. This CDR3 spans 15 amino acids. As DNA, the CDR3 is TGTGCCAGCAGCTTCGTCCGGGGGGGCCGAGACATTCAGTACTTC. Protein product: CASSFVRGGRDIQYF.

In this sample, this clonotype turned up many times. The chain combines TRBV7-9 with TRBJ1-2, with 7 bases matching TRBD1. CDR1 SEHNR and CDR2 FQNEAQ come from the germline V gene (reference sequence). Trimming took 2 bases from V and 6 from J; bases not matched to a gene: 9. This CDR3 region has 15 residues. CDR3 amino acids: CASSLSITGADGYTF. CDR3 nucleotides: TGTGCCAGCAGCTTAAGCATAACAGGGGCGGATGGCTACACCTTC.

The table lists this clonotype with many counts. The chain employs TRBV29-1 and TRBJ2-3; a weak D match, TRBD2 (6 bases). The CDR3 runs 16 residues. Trimming stripped 2 bases from V and 0 bases from J, with 15 bases between. Germline CDR1 and CDR2: SQVTM and ANQGSEA. For the CDR3, the DNA is TGCAGCGTTGAACCTCGGAGGGACGGCAGCACAGATACGCAGTATTTT. Protein product: CSVEPRRDGSTDTQYF.

This clonotype came up once. The chain uses TRBV7-2 and TRBJ2-7; TRBD2 matches 8 bases. V shed 5 bases and J 0 bases; nucleotides not matched to a gene: 9. Germline CDR1 reads SGHTA; CDR2 reads FQGNSA. This CDR3 is built from 16 residues. This chain's CDR3 is CASSLGTRPSSYEQYF. CDR3 in DNA: TGTGCCAGCAGCCTTGGGACTAGACCTTCCTCCTACGAGCAGTACTTC. The full variable domain, in which reference TRBV7-2 and TRBJ2-7 provide the parts outside the CDR3, is GAGVSQSPSNKVTEKGKDVELRCDPISGHTALYWYRQSLGQGLEFLIYFQGNSAPDKSGLPSDRFSAERTGGSVSTLTIQRTQQEDSAVYLCASSLGTRPSSYEQYFGPGTRLTVT.

The chain is built from TRBV28 and TRBJ2-5; 12 nucleotides align to TRBD2. The V segment lost 6 bases and the J segment 5 bases; nucleotides outside the gene matches: 7. The CDR3 totals 15 residues. Germline loops: CDR1 MDHEN, CDR2 SYDVKM. Here the CDR3 reads CASSRRLAGVETQYF. For the CDR3, the DNA is TGTGCCAGCAGCCGTAGACTAGCGGGAGTGGAGACCCAGTACTTC.

This clonotype was seen at least ten times. This sequence joins TRBV2 and TRBJ1-1; the D is unclear. Trimming stripped 4 bases from V and 1 base from J, with 10 bases between. CDR3 length: 14 amino acids. The germline CDR1 and CDR2 sequences are SNHLY and FYNNEI. CDR3 loop: CASSGVWKNTEAFF. DNA of the CDR3: TGTGCCAGCAGTGGGGTTTGGAAGAACACTGAAGCTTTCTTT.

The J gene is TRBJ2-3, the V gene TRBV5-5; the D gene is possibly TRBD1 (6 bases). V lost 4 bases to trimming and J lost 5 bases, with 20 bases between them. CDR1 and CDR2 from the germline V gene are SGHKS and YYEKEE (reference sequence). The CDR3 loop spans 16 amino acids. For the CDR3, the DNA is TGTGCCAGCAGCCGCCGGACAGACCTCCGAGGAGATACGCAGTATTTT. Its protein is CASSRRTDLRGDTQYF. The variable domain in full, completed from reference TRBV5-5 and TRBJ2-3, reads DAGVTQSPTHLIKTRGQQVTLRCSPISGHKSVSWYQQVLGQGPQFIFQYYEKEERGRGNFPDRFSARQFPNYSSELNVNALLLGDSALYLCASSRRTDLRGDTQYFGPGTRLTVL.

The table lists this clonotype with many counts. J is TRBJ2-5 and V is TRBV7-8; 8 bases match TRBD2. The germline V gene encodes CDR1 SGHVS and CDR2 FQNEAQ. This CDR3 is built from 15 residues. J lost 5 bases, V lost 1 base, and 6 bases had no gene match. DNA of the CDR3: TGTGCCAGCAGCTTAGGTGCGGGGGGCTGGGAGACCCAGTACTTC. Translation: CASSLGAGGWETQYF.

The sample holds many counts of this clonotype. J is TRBJ1-1 and V is TRBV19; D ambiguous. Trimming pared 6 bases from V and 5 bases from J, leaving 19 bases between. The CDR3 is made up of 15 amino acids. Germline V gene lookup returns CDR1 LNHDA and CDR2 SQIVND (reference sequence). In DNA form, the CDR3 reads TGTGCCAGTAGCCTACAAAGCCGGGAGGATACTGAAGCTTTCTTT. Its protein product is CASSLQSREDTEAFF. Full variable domain (rest looked up from reference TRBV19 and TRBJ1-1): DGGITQSPKYLFRKEGQNVTLSCEQNLNHDAMYWYRQDPGQGLRLIYYSQIVNDFQKGDIAEGYSVSREKKESFPLTVTSAQKNPTAFYLCASSLQSREDTEAFFGQGTRLTVV.

The chain carries TRBV2 and TRBJ2-1; no clear D gene. The CDR3 loop spans 12 amino acids. Trimming took 1 base from V and 9 from J, leaving 7 bases between them. Germline values: CDR1 SNHLY, CDR2 FYNNEI. The CDR3 DNA sequence: TGTGCCAGCAGTGAAGGGTTACCTGAGCAGTTCTTC. Protein product: CASSEGLPEQFF.

This clonotype was counted ten times or more. The chain joins TRBV7-9 to TRBJ2-5; D not certain. Trimming left V 2 bases short and J 3 bases short, with 4 bases between. The V gene's germline CDR1 is SEHNR and CDR2 FQNEAQ (reference sequence). The CDR3 totals 12 residues. CDR3 in amino acids: CASSLRKETQYF. CDR3 sequence (DNA): TGTGCCAGCAGCTTACGGAAAGAGACCCAGTACTTC.

This clonotype was seen repeatedly, ten times or more. The V gene is TRBV4-2, the J gene TRBJ2-1; 9 bases are shared with TRBD2. V was clipped by 0 bases and J by 2 bases; unmatched bases: 5. The CDR3 covers 17 residues. Germline lookup yields CDR1 LGHNA and CDR2 YNFKEQ. The CDR3 region has the DNA TGTGCCAGCAGCCAAGATCAGGCTAGCGGGACCTACAATGAGCAGTTCTTC. This codes for CASSQDQASGTYNEQFF.

This clonotype has more than one count but fewer than ten. DNA of the CDR3: TGTGCCAGCAGTTACTCACCGCCGAACGACGGACGGCAAACCTCCTACGAGCAGTACTTC. It is translated as CASSYSPPNDGRQTSYEQYF. V usage is TRBV6-5 and J usage is TRBJ2-7; D is ambiguous. This CDR3 contains 20 residues. Trimming left V 0 bases short and J 0 bases short, with 24 bases between. The germline gives CDR1 MNHEY, CDR2 SVGAGI.

This sequence joins TRBV5-1 and TRBJ2-1; 9 bases are a match to TRBD2. Per germline, CDR1 SGHRS and CDR2 YFSETQ. CDR3 length equals 14 residues. V gave up 2 bases and J gave up 5 bases; unmatched junction bases: 2. The DNA for the CDR3 is TGCGCCAGCAGCTTCAGCGGGGGGCACAATGAGCAGTTCTTC. Its translation is CASSFSGGHNEQFF.